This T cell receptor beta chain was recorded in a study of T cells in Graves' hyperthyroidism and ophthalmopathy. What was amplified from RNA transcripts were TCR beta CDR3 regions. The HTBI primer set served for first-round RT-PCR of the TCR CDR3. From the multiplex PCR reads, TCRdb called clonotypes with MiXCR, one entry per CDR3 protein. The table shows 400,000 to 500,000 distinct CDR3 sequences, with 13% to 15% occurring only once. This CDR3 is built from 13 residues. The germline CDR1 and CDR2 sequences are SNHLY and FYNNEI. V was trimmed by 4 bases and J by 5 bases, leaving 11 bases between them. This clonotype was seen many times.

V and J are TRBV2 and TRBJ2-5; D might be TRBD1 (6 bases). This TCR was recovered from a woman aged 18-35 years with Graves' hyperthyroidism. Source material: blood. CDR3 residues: CASSVNRDETQYF. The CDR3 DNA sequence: TGTGCCAGCAGTGTTAACAGGGATGAGACCCAGTACTTC.